Listed here are 31 T cell receptor beta chains from one sample, sequenced in a study of blood T cell repertoires in COVID-19. Measured with immunoSEQ multiplex PCR; TCRdb has only the in-frame clones, and not every one. Of tens of thousands of clones listed, about 88% are singletons. Sequencing was done on a sample of peripheral blood. The receptors come from a human donor in a cohort sampled during active COVID-19.

V gene TRBV27 combines with J gene TRBJ2-7; possibly TRBD1 for D (6 bases). Germline-derived CDR1 and CDR2 are MNHEY and SMNVEV (reference sequence). The CDR3 has 15 residues. Trimming left V 7 bases short and J 9 bases short, with 25 bases between. In DNA, the CDR3 is TGTGCCAGCAAACAAGGGGGTAGAGTCCCCTCGTTGCAGTACTTC. Amino acid sequence: CASKQGGRVPSLQYF.

The chain has TRBV6-5 and TRBJ2-1; 9 positions agree with TRBD1. Losses at the gene ends were 0 bases for V and 7 bases for J; bases not matched to a gene: 4. Germline V gene data show CDR1 as MNHEY and CDR2 as SVGAGI. The CDR3 has 15 amino acids. The CDR3 DNA reads as TGTGCCAGCAGTTACTCGATGGGACAGGGTAATGAGCAGTTCTTC. It specifies CASSYSMGQGNEQFF.

This chain uses TRBV6-5 with TRBJ2-7, with D perhaps matching TRBD1 (5 bases). The CDR3 is 14 residues long. The V end lost 5 bases, the J end lost 3 bases, and 14 bases lay between the germline ends. Germline V gene lookup returns CDR1 MNHEY and CDR2 SVGAGI. The CDR3 reads CASSRSTENYEQYF. The DNA of the CDR3 is TGTGCCAGCAGTAGATCGACAGAGAACTACGAGCAGTACTTC.

This chain connects TRBV19 to TRBJ2-7; D might be TRBD1 (6 bases). There are 14 residues in the CDR3. Between the trimmed V and J ends, which lost 5 bases and 2 bases, there was a span of 13 bases. CDR1 is LNHDA, CDR2 SQIVND, per germline (reference sequence). CDR3 loop: CASSVGQPPYEQYF. DNA of the CDR3: TGTGCCAGTAGTGTCGGACAGCCTCCCTACGAGCAGTACTTC.

The rearrangement links TRBV3-1 (or the pseudogene TRBV3-2) to TRBJ1-2; D might be TRBD1 (5 bases). Trimming left V 5 bases short and J 4 bases short, with 14 bases between. Germline loops: CDR1 LGHDT, CDR2 YNNKEL (reference sequence). This CDR3 is built from 14 residues. CDR3 in amino acids: CASSTRGEAYGYTF. CDR3 nucleotide sequence: TGTGCCAGCAGCACCCGGGGGGAAGCCTATGGCTACACCTTC.

This chain uses TRBV9 with TRBJ2-1, with 8 positions matching TRBD1. Germline V CDR1 and CDR2: SGDLS, YYNGEE. This CDR3 is built from 15 residues. V was pared by 4 bases and J by 4 bases, with 7 bases of the junction left unmatched. The CDR3, as DNA: TGTGCCAGCAGCACCCTCACAGGGGGATACAATGAGCAGTTCTTC. Translation gives CASSTLTGGYNEQFF.

The chain is built from TRBV6-4 and TRBJ2-3; the match to TRBD2 covers 11 bases. The CDR3 sequence is 16 residues long. Germline V gene sequence: CDR1 MRHNA, CDR2 SNTAGT. V was pared by 6 bases and J by 4 bases, with 9 bases of the junction left unmatched. CDR3 residues: CASSSSGGAVADTQYF. The CDR3 bases are TGTGCCAGCAGCAGTAGCGGGGGGGCGGTTGCAGATACGCAGTATTTT.

V gene TRBV6-6 combines with J gene TRBJ1-1, with TRBD1 matching over 7 bases. The CDR3 is made up of 16 amino acids. J was trimmed by 4 bases and V by 0 bases; bases with no gene match: 8. Germline values: CDR1 MNHNY, CDR2 SVGAGI (reference sequence). The CDR3 is CASSYSRDRLFTEAFF. DNA for the CDR3: TGTGCCAGCAGTTACTCGAGGGACAGACTTTTCACTGAAGCTTTCTTT.

This rearrangement joins TRBV3-1 (or the pseudogene TRBV3-2) to TRBJ2-1, with TRBD1 matching 9 bases. V dropped 2 bases and J dropped 6; count of bases not matched to a gene: 11. This CDR3 is built from 17 residues. The V gene's germline CDR1 is LGHDT and CDR2 YNNKEL (reference sequence). The CDR3 spells CASSQPPGQGIRNEQFF. CDR3 coding DNA: TGTGCCAGCAGCCAACCACCGGGACAGGGAATTCGCAATGAGCAGTTCTTC.

Only a few counts were recorded for this clone. This chain connects TRBV7-9 to TRBJ1-2; 7 bases match TRBD1. This CDR3 contains 15 residues. V lost 5 bases and J lost 3; bases outside the gene matches: 9. In germline, CDR1 is SEHNR, CDR2 FQNEAQ (reference sequence). The CDR3 loop is CASSRQGIDYYGYTF. DNA of the CDR3: TGTGCCAGCAGCCGACAGGGAATAGACTACTATGGCTACACCTTC.

J is TRBJ2-1 and V is TRBV2; a weak D match, TRBD2 (5 bases). Trimming took off 2 bases at V and 0 bases at J, with 14 bases between the two ends. The germline V gene has CDR1 SNHLY and CDR2 FYNNEI. The CDR3 spans 17 residues. CDR3 sequence (DNA): TGTGCCAGCAGTGAATCCTCCGGGATTAGCTCCTACAATGAGCAGTTCTTC. It is translated as CASSESSGISSYNEQFF. Variable domain in full (rest from reference TRBV2 and TRBJ2-1): EPEVTQTPSHQVTQMGQEVILRCVPISNHLYFYWYRQILGQKVEFLVSFYNNEISEKSEIFDDQFSVERPDGSNFTLKIRSTKLEDSAMYFCASSESSGISSYNEQFFGPGTRLTVL.

The rearrangement links TRBV5-1 to TRBJ1-2, with 9 bases lining up with TRBD1. There are 16 residues in the CDR3. Germline V gives CDR1 SGHRS, CDR2 YFSETQ. V lost 4 bases, J lost 2 bases, and 9 bases stayed unmatched. DNA of the CDR3: TGCGCCAGCAGCCGGGGACAGGGTATTGAAAACTATGGCTACACCTTC. This encodes CASSRGQGIENYGYTF. Full variable domain (rest looked up from reference TRBV5-1 and TRBJ1-2): KAGVTQTPRYLIKTRGQQVTLSCSPISGHRSVSWYQQTPGQGLQFLFEYFSETQRNKGNFPGRFSGRQFSNSRSEMNVSTLELGDSALYLCASSRGQGIENYGYTFGSGTRLTVV.

This clone was seen only once. The same CDR3 also results from other DNA sequences found in this sample. The chain employs TRBV11-2 and TRBJ2-5, with TRBD1 matching over 8 bases. The CDR3 is 14 amino acids. From germline, CDR1 is SGHAT and CDR2 FQNNGV. Germline trimming cut 5 bases from V and 2 bases from J; bases unmatched to any gene: 4. CDR3 sequence reads: CASSTGQVQETQYF. CDR3 in DNA: TGTGCCAGCAGCACGGGACAGGTTCAAGAGACCCAGTACTTC.

This chain connects TRBV11-2 to TRBJ2-5, with D tentatively TRBD2 (5 bases). The ends were cut back, 1 base at V and 3 bases at J, with 9 bases in the middle. Germline loops: CDR1 SGHAT, CDR2 FQNNGV. This CDR3 has 14 residues. This CDR3 reads CASSLGAGKETQYF. In nucleotides, the CDR3 is TGTGCCAGCAGCTTAGGGGCGGGCAAAGAGACCCAGTACTTC.

The V gene is TRBV19, the J gene TRBJ1-4; no clear D gene. The CDR3 runs to 17 residues. The germline V gene encodes CDR1 LNHDA and CDR2 SQIVND (reference sequence). The V end lost 2 bases, the J end lost 0 bases, and 13 bases lay between the germline ends. The chain's CDR3 is CASSIWVGLATNEKLFF. The CDR3 DNA is TGTGCCAGTAGTATATGGGTCGGACTCGCAACTAATGAAAAACTGTTTTTT.

The J gene is TRBJ2-5, the V gene TRBV7-8; 9 bases align to TRBD1. The CDR3 length is 14 residues. Germline CDR1 is SGHVS and CDR2 is FQNEAQ. With V trimmed by 2 bases and J by 7 bases, 5 bases remained unmatched. The CDR3: CASSLTGQGMTQYF. The CDR3 region has the DNA TGTGCCAGCAGCTTAACCGGACAGGGGATGACCCAGTACTTC.

This rearrangement joins TRBV6-5 to TRBJ1-1; 7 positions agree with TRBD1. The CDR3 sequence is 14 residues long. The trim removed 5 bases at V and 6 bases at J, leaving 9 bases unmatched. In germline, CDR1 is MNHEY, CDR2 SVGAGI. The CDR3 is CASSLARQGAEAFF. Here the CDR3 DNA reads TGTGCCAGCAGTCTCGCCCGACAGGGCGCTGAAGCTTTCTTT.

V and J are TRBV10-3 and TRBJ1-2; 7 nucleotides match TRBD1. With V trimmed by 6 bases and J by 2 bases, 9 bases remained unmatched. Germline V gene lookup returns CDR1 ENHRY and CDR2 SYGVKD. This CDR3 has 15 residues. In DNA form, the CDR3 reads TGTGCCATCAGCGGTCCGGGACAGCAAAACTATGGCTACACCTTC. Translating it yields CAISGPGQQNYGYTF.

Only one count was recorded for this clone. The chain joins TRBV15 to TRBJ2-5, with TRBD2 as a possible D gene (6 bases). Trimming shortened V by 1 base and J by 5 bases, and 20 bases separated the two germline ends. Germline values: CDR1 LNHNV, CDR2 YYDKDF (reference sequence). The CDR3 contains 17 residues. CDR3 in amino acids: CATSRARRGTLVETQYF. DNA for the CDR3: TGTGCCACCAGCAGAGCCCGCCGGGGGACGCTGGTGGAGACCCAGTACTTC.

The rearrangement joins TRBV7-6 to TRBJ1-4, with a possible D match to TRBD1 (6 bases). In germline, CDR1 is SGHVS, CDR2 FNYEAQ. There are 17 residues in the CDR3. V was cut by 0 bases and J by 3 bases, with 14 bases left in between. CDR3 residues: CASSLAGGAAANEKLFF. The CDR3 DNA follows: TGTGCCAGCAGCTTAGCGGGGGGGGCCGCAGCTAATGAAAAACTGTTTTTT.

The chain combines TRBV4-2 with TRBJ2-3, with TRBD2 identical over 11 bases. V trimming: 4 bases; J trimming: 6 bases; junction bases outside the gene matches: 9. Germline V gene lookup returns CDR1 LGHNA and CDR2 YNFKEQ. The length of the CDR3 is 16 residues. The CDR3 DNA is TGTGCCAGCAGCCGCAACTTAGCGGGAGGGTACGATACGCAGTATTTT. It specifies CASSRNLAGGYDTQYF.

The V gene is TRBV7-9, the J gene TRBJ1-5, with D possibly TRBD1 on 6 matching bases. V was cut by 2 bases and J by 4 bases, with 6 bases left in between. CDR1 is SEHNR, CDR2 FQNEAQ, per germline (reference sequence). The CDR3 has 13 residues. The CDR3 nucleotides read TGTGCCAGCAGCTTAACAGGGAATCAGCCCCAGCATTTT. Its protein is CASSLTGNQPQHF.

This sequence joins TRBV27 and TRBJ2-7; 7 bases are shared with TRBD2. The CDR3 runs to 13 residues. Per the germline V gene, CDR1 is MNHEY and CDR2 is SMNVEV (reference sequence). V was pared by 4 bases and J by 3 bases, with 3 bases of the junction left unmatched. The CDR3 region has the DNA TGTGCCAGCAGTTGGGGGACTAACTACGAGCAGTACTTC. It codes for CASSWGTNYEQYF.

The DNA of the CDR3 is TGCGCCAGCAGCTCGGCAGGGGGATCCTACAATGAGCAGTTCTTC. This sequence encodes CASSSAGGSYNEQFF. The chain is built from TRBV5-1 and TRBJ2-1; 7 bases match TRBD1. CDR3 size: 15 residues. CDR1 and CDR2 from the germline V gene are SGHRS and YFSETQ. V lost 3 bases and J lost 1; bases outside the gene matches: 4.

CDR3 amino acids: CAISESRQGRNSPLHF. The CDR3 region has the DNA TGTGCCATCAGTGAGTCGAGACAGGGACGAAATTCACCCCTCCACTTT. V is TRBV10-3 and J is TRBJ1-6; TRBD1 agrees at 7 bases. This CDR3 contains 16 residues. J lost 7 bases, V lost 0 bases, and 6 bases had no gene match. Looked up from germline, CDR1 is ENHRY and CDR2 is SYGVKD.

This chain connects TRBV5-1 to TRBJ1-5; 11 bases match TRBD1. The junction had 7 bases not matched to a gene; V was cut back by 4 bases and J by 4 bases. The CDR3 loop spans 16 amino acids. The germline V gene has CDR1 SGHRS and CDR2 YFSETQ. In DNA form, the CDR3 reads TGCGCCAGCAGCCTCGGGACAGGGGGTGGGAATCAGCCCCAGCATTTT. This gives the protein CASSLGTGGGNQPQHF.

This sequence joins TRBV20-1 and TRBJ1-5, with D unclear. This CDR3 has 16 residues. V lost 3 bases, J lost 0 bases, and 15 bases lay in between. Looked up from germline, CDR1 is DFQATT and CDR2 is SNEGSKA (reference sequence). The CDR3 DNA is TGCAGTGCTAGTCCCCGGGGATCCTATAGCAATCAGCCCCAGCATTTT. Translation: CSASPRGSYSNQPQHF.

The chain has TRBV7-9 and TRBJ2-5; 8 positions match TRBD2. The ends lost 7 bases at V and 4 bases at J; junction bases unmatched: 11. Germline V gives CDR1 SEHNR, CDR2 FQNEAQ (reference sequence). This CDR3 region has 15 residues. The CDR3 DNA follows: TGTGCCAGCACCAAATCGGGACTAGTAGGAGAGACCCAGTACTTC. Protein: CASTKSGLVGETQYF.

The CDR3 sequence: CASSPGTDNEKLFF. The CDR3 nucleotides are TGTGCCAGCAGCCCCGGGACAGATAATGAAAAACTGTTTTTT. J is TRBJ1-4 and V is TRBV6-6, with TRBD1 matching over 7 bases. The CDR3 runs to 14 residues. V shed 6 bases and J 4 bases; nucleotides not matched to a gene: 5. Germline loops: CDR1 MNHNY, CDR2 SVGAGI (reference sequence).

At least ten counts were recorded for this clone. V usage is TRBV7-2 and J usage is TRBJ2-1; no clear D gene. CDR1 SGHTA and CDR2 FQGNSA come from the germline V gene. The CDR3 totals 16 residues. V lost 1 base to trimming and J lost 0 bases, with 10 bases between them. Written as DNA, the CDR3 is TGTGCCAGCAGCTTAGAAGGTAGCCTCTCCTACAATGAGCAGTTCTTC. Residues: CASSLEGSLSYNEQFF. The full variable domain, with the rest looked up from reference TRBV7-2 and TRBJ2-1, is GAGVSQSPSNKVTEKGKDVELRCDPISGHTALYWYRQSLGQGLEFLIYFQGNSAPDKSGLPSDRFSAERTGGSVSTLTIQRTQQEDSAVYLCASSLEGSLSYNEQFFGPGTRLTVL.

CDR3 region: CASSIPGSGNTEAFF. The CDR3 nucleotides are TGTGCCAGTAGTATACCGGGGTCAGGGAACACTGAAGCTTTCTTT. The chain links TRBV19 to TRBJ1-1; D is unclear. The CDR3 totals 15 residues. Trimming left V 2 bases short and J 1 base short, with 11 bases between. Germline V CDR1 and CDR2: LNHDA, SQIVND (reference sequence).